A single sample gave rise to the 32 T cell receptor beta chains below, sequenced in a study of blood T cell repertoires in COVID-19 (TCRdb year 2020). Receptors were amplified or captured by the immunoSEQ multiplex PCR assay. TCRdb stores this immuneACCESS table with in-frame sequences only. Part of the clones is absent; in the studies checked, under half of the shortfall reflects unresolved V genes, and no reason is known for the rest. Recorded for this sample are around 130,000 clones; roughly 84% of them occurred a single time. The ten largest clones represent 8.5% to 9% of the sample. The sequenced material came from peripheral blood. Every receptor here comes from a man aged 25 to 45 with COVID-19, enrolled during active disease.

This rearrangement joins TRBV19 to TRBJ1-1; D not certain. Trimming took 3 bases from V and 6 from J, leaving 14 bases between them. This CDR3 region has 14 residues. Per the germline V gene, CDR1 is LNHDA and CDR2 is SQIVND (reference sequence). CDR3 region: CASSIQVIGAEAFF. CDR3 nucleotide sequence: TGTGCCAGTAGTATTCAGGTTATTGGCGCTGAAGCTTTCTTT.

The sample holds a few counts of this clone. V is TRBV5-1 and J is TRBJ2-2; 8 bases fit TRBD1. Germline assignment: CDR1 SGHRS and CDR2 YFSETQ. V shed 4 bases and J 5 bases; nucleotides not matched to a gene: 7. This CDR3 is built from 15 residues. The CDR3 DNA sequence: TGCGCCAGCAGCATTGGACAGGGACGGACCGGGGAGCTGTTTTTT. Its translation: CASSIGQGRTGELFF.

The V and J genes are TRBV28 and TRBJ1-3; D gene uncertain. Germline CDR1 reads MDHEN; CDR2 reads SYDVKM. V was clipped by 6 bases and J by 3 bases, with 3 bases between them. CDR3 length: 11 amino acids. Here the CDR3 DNA reads TGTGCCAGCAGCCGTGGAAACACCATATATTTT. It yields the protein CASSRGNTIYF.

The rearrangement joins TRBV25-1 to TRBJ2-2; possibly TRBD1 for D (6 bases). The length of the CDR3 is 18 residues. CDR1 and CDR2 (germline): MGHDK, SYGVNS. Trimming stripped 2 bases from V and 3 bases from J, with 19 bases between. The CDR3 here is CASSEGPASPGDTGELFF. Written as DNA, the CDR3 is TGTGCCAGCAGTGAAGGCCCAGCGTCCCCAGGGGACACCGGGGAGCTGTTTTTT.

The V call is TRBV28, the J call TRBJ1-5; 7 nucleotides match TRBD1. Trimming cost V 7 bases and J 4 bases; bases outside gene matches: 10. CDR1 and CDR2 (germline): MDHEN, SYDVKM. CDR3 length: 15 residues. CDR3 in amino acids: CASTLGATGNQPQHF. The DNA of the CDR3 is TGTGCCAGCACCCTTGGGGCGACAGGGAATCAGCCCCAGCATTTT. The full variable domain, its missing parts supplied by reference TRBV28 and TRBJ1-5, is DVKVTQSSRYLVKRTGEKVFLECVQDMDHENMFWYRQDPGLGLRLIYFSYDVKMKEKGDIPEGYSVSREKKERFSLILESASTNQTSMYLCASTLGATGNQPQHFGDGTRLSIL.

V is TRBV7-9 and J is TRBJ1-1; D may be TRBD1 (5 bases). The V and J ends lost 2 bases and 0 bases respectively, with 10 bases between them. The CDR3 contains 15 residues. Germline CDR1 is SEHNR and CDR2 is FQNEAQ (reference sequence). The CDR3 region has the DNA TGTGCCAGCAGCTTACAGGGCTCTCTGAACACTGAAGCTTTCTTT. It is translated as CASSLQGSLNTEAFF.

This clone came up a few times. The V call is TRBV27, the J call TRBJ1-5; D unresolved. CDR1 is MNHEY and CDR2 is SMNVEV in the germline V gene (reference sequence). Trimming removed 0 bases at V and 0 bases at J, with 6 bases between. The CDR3 is 15 amino acids. CDR3 loop: CASSLSGLSNQPQHF. The CDR3, as DNA: TGTGCCAGCAGTTTATCCGGACTTAGCAATCAGCCCCAGCATTTT.

The CDR3 loop is CASSSPVGSKRASPGQPQHF. The CDR3 DNA sequence: TGTGCCAGCAGTTCCCCGGTGGGGTCAAAGAGGGCCAGTCCGGGCCAGCCCCAGCATTTT. The chain has TRBV28 and TRBJ1-5; no definite D call. The CDR3 consists of 20 residues. Trimming stripped 4 bases from V and 7 bases from J, with 32 bases between. The V gene's germline CDR1 is MDHEN and CDR2 SYDVKM.

V gene TRBV7-2 combines with J gene TRBJ2-2; 10 bases agree with TRBD1. Trimming removed 6 bases from V and 7 bases from J; junction bases left unmatched: 8. The CDR3 contains 15 residues. Germline CDR1 reads SGHTA; CDR2 reads FQGNSA. The CDR3 here is CASSPGTGEGGELFF. CDR3 nucleotides: TGTGCCAGCAGTCCCGGGACAGGGGAGGGCGGGGAGCTGTTTTTT.

The chain joins TRBV4-2 to TRBJ2-1; the match to TRBD2 covers 8 bases. The CDR3 consists of 15 residues. Trimming took 6 bases from V and 1 from J; bases not matched to a gene: 5. In germline, CDR1 is LGHNA, CDR2 YNFKEQ. The CDR3 is CASSLTSGSYNEQFF. The CDR3, as DNA: TGTGCCAGCAGTCTTACTAGCGGTTCCTACAATGAGCAGTTCTTC.

In this sample, this clone turned up a few times. The chain employs TRBV10-3 and TRBJ2-3; D is undetermined. In germline, CDR1 is ENHRY, CDR2 SYGVKD. Trimming removed 4 bases at V and 4 bases at J, with 12 bases between. The CDR3 runs to 14 residues. The CDR3 DNA reads as TGTGCCATCAGTGCCGTCGCCTCGGCAGATACGCAGTATTTT. It is translated as CAISAVASADTQYF.

This chain links TRBV6-5 with TRBJ2-7, with a weak D call TRBD2 (6 bases). This CDR3 spans 14 amino acids. Germline CDR1 reads MNHEY; CDR2 reads SVGAGI. Between the trimmed V and J ends, which lost 9 bases and 0 bases, there was a span of 15 bases. The CDR3 DNA reads as TGTGCCAGTAAACCGGGACTCAGCTCCTACGAGCAGTACTTC. Its protein product is CASKPGLSSYEQYF.

The V and J genes are TRBV29-1 and TRBJ1-1, with no clear D. Trimming pared 3 bases from V and 10 bases from J, leaving 9 bases between. This CDR3 contains 10 residues. The V gene's germline CDR1 is SQVTM and CDR2 ANQGSEA. DNA for the CDR3: TGCAGCGTTGATGGTGGAGCAGCTTTCTTT. Its protein is CSVDGGAAFF.

The chain employs TRBV24-1 and TRBJ2-1; TRBD1 might be the D (5 bases). Trimming left V 7 bases short and J 5 bases short, with 14 bases between. The CDR3 covers 14 residues. Germline CDR1 KGHDR, CDR2 SFDVKD. CDR3 loop: CATRTPLGDNEQFF. As DNA, the CDR3 is TGTGCCACCAGGACCCCTTTAGGGGACAATGAGCAGTTCTTC.

This chain joins TRBV11-3 and TRBJ2-2; tentatively, D is TRBD1 (5 bases). Germline V gene sequence: CDR1 SGHNT, CDR2 YENEEA. V lost 7 bases to trimming and J lost 4 bases, with 10 bases between them. The CDR3 sequence is 13 residues long. The CDR3 DNA is TGTGCCAGCAACCCTCAGGGCACCGGGGAGCTGTTTTTT. Encoded protein: CASNPQGTGELFF. The full variable domain, in which reference TRBV11-3 and TRBJ2-2 provide the parts outside the CDR3, is EAGVVQSPRYKIIEKKQPVAFWCNPISGHNTLYWYLQNLGQGPELLIRYENEEAVDDSQLPKDRFSAERLKGVDSTLKIQPAELGDSAVYLCASNPQGTGELFFGEGSRLTVL.

This clone was counted a single time. The chain has TRBV28 and TRBJ2-5; 8 nucleotides line up with TRBD1. This CDR3 is 15 amino acids long. Germline CDR1 and CDR2: MDHEN and SYDVKM. With V trimmed by 5 bases and J by 5 bases, 10 bases remained unmatched. CDR3 protein: CASSQAGGLGETQYF. DNA for the CDR3: TGTGCCAGCAGTCAGGCAGGGGGCCTAGGGGAGACCCAGTACTTC.

The J gene is TRBJ1-1, the V gene TRBV18; D ambiguous. Per germline, CDR1 KGHSH and CDR2 LQKENI. The CDR3 is 15 residues long. V lost 6 bases and J 0 bases, leaving 14 bases between the germline ends. CDR3 in DNA: TGTGCCAGCTCCCGCGACGAGGGAATGAACACTGAAGCTTTCTTT. Protein product: CASSRDEGMNTEAFF. The whole variable domain, remainder taken from reference TRBV18 and TRBJ1-1, is NAGVMQNPRHLVRRRGQEARLRCSPMKGHSHVYWYRQLPEEGLKFMVYLQKENIIDESGMPKERFSAEFPKEGPSILRIQQVVRGDSAAYFCASSRDEGMNTEAFFGQGTRLTVV.

This chain connects TRBV28 to TRBJ2-2; D not resolved. The CDR3 covers 14 residues. Trimming cost V 5 bases and J 5 bases, with 12 bases left between them. The germline V gene encodes CDR1 MDHEN and CDR2 SYDVKM. The CDR3 region has the DNA TGTGCCAGCAGTCCGAACAGTCGTACCGGGGAGCTGTTTTTT. It codes for CASSPNSRTGELFF.

The sample holds one count of this clone. The CDR3 nucleotides are TGTGCCAGCTCACCAAGTCGTACAGGGTTAAGCTCCTACGAGCAGTACTTC. The encoded protein is CASSPSRTGLSSYEQYF. The chain couples TRBV18 to TRBJ2-7; a possible D gene is TRBD1 (6 bases). The V end was cut by 2 bases, the J end by 0 bases, with 17 bases between. Germline V gene data show CDR1 as KGHSH and CDR2 as LQKENI. The CDR3 covers 17 residues.

The chain links TRBV6-5 to TRBJ2-3; TRBD2 agrees at 9 bases. This CDR3 is built from 13 residues. Germline V gives CDR1 MNHEY, CDR2 SVGAGI. J lost 11 bases, V lost 4 bases, and 7 bases had no gene match. CDR3 coding DNA: TGTGCCAGCAGTTCTTCTAGCGGGATTGAGCAGTATTTT. Residues: CASSSSSGIEQYF.

This clone was counted a single time. The CDR3 sequence is CASSPRQGATGNTIYF. CDR3 coding DNA: TGTGCCAGCAGCCCCCGACAGGGGGCGACCGGAAACACCATATATTTT. The chain has TRBV7-2 and TRBJ1-3, with TRBD1 identical over 10 bases. The CDR3 totals 16 residues. The germline CDR1 and CDR2 sequences are SGHTA and FQGNSA. The ends lost 5 bases at V and 4 bases at J; junction bases unmatched: 8.

The J gene is TRBJ2-1, the V gene TRBV4-1, with 9 bases that match TRBD2. CDR1 and CDR2 (germline): MGHRA, YSYEKL. J lost 4 bases, V lost 0 bases, and 4 bases had no gene match. The CDR3 spans 16 residues. CDR3 protein: CASSQDLSGRYNEQFF. CDR3 DNA: TGCGCCAGCAGCCAAGATCTCAGCGGGAGGTACAATGAGCAGTTCTTC.

The chain carries TRBV28 and TRBJ2-7; 10 bases line up with TRBD2. The J segment lost 5 bases and the V segment lost 2 bases, leaving 6 bases of the junction unmatched. The germline V gene encodes CDR1 MDHEN and CDR2 SYDVKM. There are 15 residues in the CDR3. The CDR3 reads CASSLRLAGVHEQYF. The CDR3 bases are TGTGCCAGCAGTTTAAGGCTAGCGGGAGTGCACGAGCAGTACTTC.

This clone was counted a few times. The V gene is TRBV28, the J gene TRBJ2-1; 7 bases are shared with TRBD1. Germline trimming cut 8 bases from V and 2 bases from J; bases unmatched to any gene: 6. The CDR3 has 14 residues. Per germline, CDR1 MDHEN and CDR2 SYDVKM. CDR3 sequence: CASRRGGPYNEQFF. CDR3 in DNA: TGTGCCAGCCGCCGAGGGGGCCCCTACAATGAGCAGTTCTTC.

The chain combines TRBV28 with TRBJ1-2; a possible D gene is TRBD1 (5 bases). This CDR3 comprises 14 residues. Germline assignment: CDR1 MDHEN and CDR2 SYDVKM. The germline V and J ends were trimmed by 1 base and 8 bases, with 14 bases remaining between them. The CDR3, as DNA: TGTGCCAGCAGTTTATATGCGGCGGGGGAGGGCTACACCTTC. As protein: CASSLYAAGEGYTF.

The CDR3 protein is CASSSQGIGGNEQFF. The CDR3 DNA sequence: TGTGCCAGCAGTTCACAGGGGATCGGTGGAAATGAGCAGTTCTTC. This chain uses TRBV6-5 with TRBJ2-1, with TRBD1 matching over 7 bases. The CDR3 length is 15 residues. The trim removed 4 bases at V and 7 bases at J, leaving 10 bases unmatched. Germline V gives CDR1 MNHEY, CDR2 SVGAGI.

The chain has TRBV9 and TRBJ2-1; TRBD2 aligns across 13 bases. V lost 4 bases and J lost 8; bases outside the gene matches: 3. Germline V gene data show CDR1 as SGDLS and CDR2 as YYNGEE. The CDR3 totals 14 residues. This chain's CDR3 is CASSRTSGSYEQFF. Written as DNA, the CDR3 is TGTGCCAGCAGCCGGACTAGCGGGAGCTATGAGCAGTTCTTC.

The gene calls are TRBV14 and TRBJ2-1; 8 bases match TRBD2. Germline V gives CDR1 SGHDN, CDR2 FVKESK. The CDR3 sequence is 11 residues long. The V gene end was trimmed by 8 bases and the J gene end by 8 bases; junction bases not matched to a gene: 2. The CDR3 region is CASGLAYEQFF. The DNA for the CDR3 is TGTGCCAGCGGACTAGCCTATGAGCAGTTCTTC.

The rearrangement links TRBV28 to TRBJ2-3; D might be TRBD1 (6 bases). The germline gives CDR1 MDHEN, CDR2 SYDVKM. The V end was cut by 7 bases, the J end by 6 bases, with 17 bases between. CDR3 length equals 14 residues. The CDR3 is CASKPTGESDTQYF. Here the CDR3 DNA reads TGTGCCAGCAAACCGACAGGTGAATCGGATACGCAGTATTTT. Full variable domain (rest looked up from reference TRBV28 and TRBJ2-3): DVKVTQSSRYLVKRTGEKVFLECVQDMDHENMFWYRQDPGLGLRLIYFSYDVKMKEKGDIPEGYSVSREKKERFSLILESASTNQTSMYLCASKPTGESDTQYFGPGTRLTVL.

V gene TRBV6-2 or TRBV6-3 combines with J gene TRBJ2-7; D is perhaps TRBD2 (5 bases). V gave up 4 bases and J gave up 9 bases, with 10 bases separating them. This CDR3 has 11 amino acids. In germline, CDR1 is MNHEY, CDR2 SVGEGT. CDR3 region: CASSSNRGQYF. The CDR3 DNA reads TGTGCCAGCAGTTCGAATCGGGGGCAGTACTTC.

This rearrangement joins TRBV14 to TRBJ2-1; 10 bases are shared with TRBD2. Germline V CDR1 and CDR2: SGHDN, FVKESK. The J segment lost 13 bases and the V segment lost 5 bases, leaving 11 bases of the junction unmatched. The CDR3 spans 14 residues. CDR3 sequence (DNA): TGTGCCAGCAGCTACCCTGCTAGCGGGAGCTTCCAGTTCTTC. Protein product: CASSYPASGSFQFF.

V usage is TRBV14 and J usage is TRBJ2-7; TRBD1 matches 8 bases. Trimming cost V 4 bases and J 1 base; bases outside gene matches: 9. This CDR3 is 16 amino acids long. Germline CDR1 is SGHDN and CDR2 is FVKESK. CDR3 bases: TGTGCCAGCAGCCGCCACAGGACAGGGAATTCCTACGAGCAGTACTTC. Its translation: CASSRHRTGNSYEQYF.